A selection of T cell receptor beta chains follows, all from one sample in a study of spatial heterogeneity in lung cancer. TCRdb called the 5' RACE reads again in MiXCR, with one record for every CDR3 protein. The table includes just over 75,000 distinct CDR3 sequences, 8% detected once. The sample in question was PBMCs, obtained at surgery. The receptors stem from a male donor with early-stage non-small cell lung cancer. CDR3s include the opening cysteine and the closing phenylalanine or tryptophan. The order of the fields is CDR3 protein, CDR3 DNA, V gene, D gene, J gene, clone size. A D gene is named only where the DNA matches it firmly. Only some rows state a clone size, as once, few, many or a class for expanded clones.

CDR3 protein: CATSDYGTSVDEQFF; CDR3 DNA: TGTGCCACCAGTGACTATGGGACTAGCGTCGATGAGCAGTTCTTC; V gene: TRBV24-1; D gene: TRBD2; J gene: TRBJ2-1; clone size: many
CDR3 protein: CSVGQGRRKAFF; CDR3 DNA: TGCAGCGTTGGACAGGGGCGGCGGAAAGCTTTCTTT; V gene: TRBV29-1; D gene: TRBD1; J gene: TRBJ1-1; clone size: many
CDR3 protein: CASSLVGRSVQETQYF; CDR3 DNA: TGCGCCAGCAGCTTGGTGGGGAGATCGGTCCAAGAGACCCAGTACTTC; V gene: TRBV5-1; D gene: NA; J gene: TRBJ2-5; clone size: many
CDR3 protein: CASGEPGHLMNTEAFF; CDR3 DNA: TGTGCCAGCGGGGAGCCGGGACATCTCATGAACACTGAAGCTTTCTTT; V gene: TRBV12-3/TRBV12-4; D gene: NA; J gene: TRBJ1-1; clone size: NA
CDR3 protein: CASSLQAVPYEQYF; CDR3 DNA: TGTGCCAGCAGCTTACAGGCGGTCCCCTACGAGCAGTACTTC; V gene: TRBV7-9; D gene: NA; J gene: TRBJ2-7; clone size: many
CDR3 protein: CASSLRTGNYEQYF; CDR3 DNA: TGCGCCAGCAGCTTGCGGACAGGGAACTACGAGCAGTACTTC; V gene: TRBV5-1; D gene: TRBD1; J gene: TRBJ2-7; clone size: NA
CDR3 protein: CATSRDSAFTTDTQYF; CDR3 DNA: TGTGCCACCAGCAGAGATTCGGCTTTTACCACAGATACGCAGTATTTT; V gene: TRBV15; D gene: NA; J gene: TRBJ2-3; clone size: few
CDR3 protein: CASSTQGGSYEQYF; CDR3 DNA: TGTGCCAGTAGTACCCAGGGAGGTTCCTACGAGCAGTACTTC; V gene: TRBV19; D gene: NA; J gene: TRBJ2-7; clone size: few
CDR3 protein: CASSQQPNTEAFF; CDR3 DNA: TGTGCCAGCAGCCAGCAGCCGAACACTGAAGCTTTCTTT; V gene: TRBV7-3; D gene: NA; J gene: TRBJ1-1; clone size: many
CDR3 protein: CTLTDNLNTEAFF; CDR3 DNA: TGTACGTTGACGGATAATTTGAACACTGAAGCTTTCTTT; V gene: TRBV6-6; D gene: NA; J gene: TRBJ1-1; clone size: many
CDR3 protein: CASSPQGVPTEAFF; CDR3 DNA: TGCGCCAGCAGCCCCCAGGGGGTTCCCACTGAAGCTTTCTTT; V gene: TRBV5-1; D gene: TRBD1; J gene: TRBJ1-1; clone size: many
CDR3 protein: CASSRSGLNTEAFF; CDR3 DNA: TGTGCCAGCAGTCGCTCAGGCCTGAACACTGAAGCTTTCTTT; V gene: TRBV12-3/TRBV12-4; D gene: NA; J gene: TRBJ1-1; clone size: few
CDR3 protein: CASSYSLAGGTEQYF; CDR3 DNA: TGTGCCAGCAGTTACTCGCTAGCGGGAGGCACCGAGCAGTACTTC; V gene: TRBV6-7; D gene: TRBD2; J gene: TRBJ2-7; clone size: many
CDR3 protein: CATSDFGFTDTQYF; CDR3 DNA: TGTGCCACCAGTGACTTTGGGTTCACAGATACGCAGTATTTT; V gene: TRBV24-1; D gene: NA; J gene: TRBJ2-3; clone size: NA
CDR3 protein: CASSLGQVSTPLHF; CDR3 DNA: TGTGCCAGCAGCTTAGGACAGGTTTCGACACCCCTCCACTTT; V gene: TRBV13; D gene: NA; J gene: TRBJ1-6; clone size: many
CDR3 protein: CASSLAAGGEQYF; CDR3 DNA: TGCGCCAGCAGCTTGGCCGCCGGGGGCGAGCAGTACTTC; V gene: TRBV5-1; D gene: NA; J gene: TRBJ2-7; clone size: NA
CDR3 protein: CASSALRGSSHGTDTQYF; CDR3 DNA: TGTGCCAGCAGTGCCCTGCGGGGCAGTTCCCACGGCACAGATACGCAGTATTTT; V gene: TRBV6-1; D gene: NA; J gene: TRBJ2-3; clone size: NA
CDR3 protein: CASSPDGRGTEAFF; CDR3 DNA: TGTGCCAGCAGCCCGGACGGGAGGGGGACTGAAGCTTTCTTT; V gene: TRBV12-3/TRBV12-4; D gene: NA; J gene: TRBJ1-1; clone size: NA
CDR3 protein: CASSLFGQSSYEQYF; CDR3 DNA: TGTGCCAGCAGCTTATTTGGGCAGAGCTCCTACGAGCAGTACTTC; V gene: TRBV7-9; D gene: NA; J gene: TRBJ2-7; clone size: many
CDR3 protein: CASTILGQGNTEAFF; CDR3 DNA: TGTGCCAGCACCATCCTCGGACAGGGGAACACTGAAGCTTTCTTT; V gene: TRBV7-9; D gene: TRBD1; J gene: TRBJ1-1; clone size: many
CDR3 protein: CASNWPAKGMNTEAFF; CDR3 DNA: TGTGCCAGCAATTGGCCCGCCAAGGGCATGAACACTGAAGCTTTCTTT; V gene: TRBV28; D gene: NA; J gene: TRBJ1-1; clone size: many
CDR3 protein: CASSVAGQAVNNSPLHF; CDR3 DNA: TGTGCCAGCAGCGTAGCAGGACAGGCCGTCAATAATTCACCCCTCCACTTT; V gene: TRBV9; D gene: TRBD1; J gene: TRBJ1-6; clone size: NA
CDR3 protein: CASSQDGGSGRAFF; CDR3 DNA: TGTGCCAGCAGCCAAGACGGTGGATCGGGGAGAGCTTTCTTT; V gene: TRBV3-1; D gene: NA; J gene: TRBJ1-1; clone size: NA
CDR3 protein: CASSTVSNTEAFF; CDR3 DNA: TGTGCCAGCAGTACGGTGTCGAACACTGAAGCTTTCTTT; V gene: TRBV2; D gene: NA; J gene: TRBJ1-1; clone size: NA
CDR3 protein: CASRKGLAGIYEQYF; CDR3 DNA: TGTGCCAGCAGAAAGGGACTAGCGGGAATCTACGAGCAGTACTTC; V gene: TRBV6-5; D gene: TRBD2; J gene: TRBJ2-7; clone size: many